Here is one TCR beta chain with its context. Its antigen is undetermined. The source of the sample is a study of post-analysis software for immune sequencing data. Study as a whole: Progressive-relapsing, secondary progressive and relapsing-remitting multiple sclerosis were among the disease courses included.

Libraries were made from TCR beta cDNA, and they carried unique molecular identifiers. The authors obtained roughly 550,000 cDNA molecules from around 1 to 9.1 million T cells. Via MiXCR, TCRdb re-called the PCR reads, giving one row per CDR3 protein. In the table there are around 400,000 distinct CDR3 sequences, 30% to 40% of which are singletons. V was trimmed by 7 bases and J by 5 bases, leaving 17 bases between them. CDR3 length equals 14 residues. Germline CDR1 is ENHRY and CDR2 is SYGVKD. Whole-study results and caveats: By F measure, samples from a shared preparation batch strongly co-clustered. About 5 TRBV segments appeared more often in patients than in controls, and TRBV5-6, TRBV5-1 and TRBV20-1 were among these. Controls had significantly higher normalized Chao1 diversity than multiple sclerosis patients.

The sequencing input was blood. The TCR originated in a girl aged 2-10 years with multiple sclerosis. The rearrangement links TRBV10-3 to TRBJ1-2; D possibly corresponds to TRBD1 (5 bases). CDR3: CAINNKGTEYGYTF. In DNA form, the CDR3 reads TGTGCCATCAACAATAAGGGGACGGAGTATGGCTACACCTTC.